This T cell receptor (beta chain) was captured by sequencing in a study of shared clonotypes between healthy human individuals (dated by TCRdb to about 2020). With regard to the full study: The cohort comprised a couple of women and a few men aged 18 to 49 years. For each donor, three plates each were used for CD4 naive and CD4 memory, two plates were used for CD8 naive, and one plate was used for CD8 memory. The study deeply sequenced blood TCR repertoires of five healthy adults to estimate repertoire size and the extent of clonotype sharing between individuals. To increase sequencing depth and limit assay-specific biases, different laboratories used diverse techniques to prepare libraries and sequence TCR repertoires. Leukapheresis yielded between about 0.8 and 9.5 billion PBMCs per donor. On the study overall, not on this receptor specifically: The genetic and exposure-history diversity represented was limited by the small number of donors. Rarefaction of sorted-subset datasets indicated incomplete sequencing despite the large sequencing depth. Estimated clonotype richness was generally larger for naive than for memory subsets. Only blood was sampled, and tissue TCR repertoires likely differ from those in blood. Pairwise subsampling indicated that sequencing depth was expected to affect the degree of clonotype sharing among donors. Sharing across several donors was observed for 4.5% to 6.5% of naive CD4, over 3% of naive CD8, 2.3% of memory CD4, and around 0.4% of memory CD8 clonotypes. Higher generation probabilities were observed for clonotypes shared by all four sorted-subset donors than for non-shared clonotypes.

TCR CDR3 regions were amplified from genomic DNA by multiplex PCR using the deep immunoSEQ assay. Extracted genomic DNA from each cell subset was spread evenly across all wells of several immunoSEQ 96-well plates, with each plate serving as a replicate. For sorted subsets, roughly 200 ng of genomic DNA, equivalent to 25,000 to 30,000 T cell genomes, went into each replicate PCR. Purified libraries were measured with a Qubit 3.0 fluorometer, size-checked on a Bioanalyzer 2100, and measured again with the KAPA Library Quantification kit. Every immunoSEQ 96-well plate was sequenced on a dedicated single-read 150-cycle Illumina NextSeq 550 flow cell. For the original study's pipeline: The immunoSEQ output contained only junctional sequences without quality scores, so filtering could not match that applied to full-length reads. Sequences were annotated with PyIR, a Python wrapper for IgBLAST v1.9, and V/J genes and CDR3 were assigned using IMGT germline references. Reads with weak V/J assignments (E-value above 1e-6), missing CDR3, stop codons, out-of-frame junctions, or ambiguous translated residues were removed. V3J clonotypes were defined as sequences sharing an identical inferred V gene, J gene, and CDR3 amino acid sequence. To compute the percentage overlap between repertoires, the number of shared unique clonotypes was divided by the size of the smaller repertoire. Richness of each repertoire was evaluated using RTK rarefaction, the Chao1 estimator, and Recon v2.1 estimates of unobserved clonotypes. Generation probabilities for all TCRbeta clonotypes obtained by the gDNA method from a few donors were computed using OLGA. This is the immuneACCESS table as TCRdb keeps it, with only in-frame sequences that have V and J called. A part of the clones is gone; compared with another copy, unresolved V genes explain less than half, and the rest is unexplained. V, J and clone size are those of that table, while D and trimming were read from the DNA. This sample comprises 780,000 or so clones, 55% to 75% of them detected only once. The ten largest clones capture about 1.7% of the sample.

For CDR1 and CDR2, the germline V gene (reference sequence) lists SEHNR and FQNEAQ. The CDR3 has 12 amino acids, counting the end cysteine and phenylalanine. Only the CDR3 region is kept as DNA, spanning 36 bases read in frame from base 1. V ends up 0 bases short and J 12 bases short, with an unmatched junction base count of 2. Comment on this clone: The antigen it binds to is not known. No base qualities exist here, and no much larger clone lies one base off it.

The donors were healthy, HIV-negative adults who had no recently reported acute infections or vaccinations. Only Caucasian adults living in Nashville, Tennessee, USA were represented among the donors. CD4+ T cells were enriched by magnetic negative selection, after which naive cells were positively selected on CD45RA and the negative fraction was taken as the memory subset. Blood was collected by leukapheresis, and PBMCs were isolated by Ficoll-Histopaque density gradient centrifugation and then cryopreserved in liquid nitrogen vapor phase. Analytical flow cytometry was used to check the purity and quantity of every magnetically sorted T cell population. From each sorted fraction, genomic DNA was isolated and quantified by UV absorbance on a Nanodrop 2000c.

The chain couples TRBV7-9 to TRBJ2-1; TRBD1 fits 7 bases in the junction. Sequencing was done on a sample of memory CD4+ T cells sorted from blood. Taken with the paper, the label for cell subset or site translates to: CD45RA-negative fraction. This receptor was taken from a woman in her twenties or thirties in good health. The CDR3 protein sequence reads: CASSLASGGQFF. The DNA reads TGTGCCAGCAGCTTAGCGTCAGGGGGGCAGTTCTTC.